The present T cell receptor beta chain was sequenced within a study of vaccination and CD4 T cells after COVID-19. Across the study: Convalescents were six males and four females, two of them Hispanic. Findings and limits, study-wide: Of the reactive clones in convalescent patients, a median about 86% showed up only post-vaccination.

CD4+ T cells that had been cultured provided DNA sequenced with the Oncomine TCR Beta short-read assay. The authors extracted genomic DNA from cultured CD4+ T cells. TCRdb re-analysed the PCR reads in MiXCR, keeping a single row per CDR3 protein. The repertoire holds roughly 15,000 distinct CDR3 sequences, with about 50% as singletons. Germline CDR1 is ENHRY and CDR2 is SYGVKD. Germline trimming cut 4 bases from V and 4 bases from J; bases unmatched to any gene: 11. The CDR3 spans 16 residues. Noted time point: late sampling 161 to 241 days after vaccination in three convalescent patients. Treatment defined: approximately 9-day PBMC culture with coronavirus spike peptide pools or control peptides (ViraFEST assay). Remarks on this clonotype: Its cognate antigen is unknown.

The chain combines TRBV10-3 with TRBJ1-2; 8 nucleotides align to TRBD1. The receptor's source is a human donor who had recovered from COVID-19. The sequencing here drew on CD4+ T cells from blood, cultured in vitro, taken about 7 months after SARS-CoV-2 vaccination. The CDR3 sequence: CAISGQGQGAGYGYTF. The CDR3 DNA follows: TGTGCCATCAGTGGTCAGGGGCAGGGGGCTGGCTATGGCTACACCTTC.